This T cell receptor (beta chain) was captured in a study of CD8 T cells in Susac syndrome. Looking at the study overall: When blood was drawn, the patients with Susac syndrome were therapy-naive, on corticosteroids, or on intravenous immunoglobulin alone.

The germline CDR1 and CDR2 sequences are KGHDR and SFDVKD. The ends lost 7 bases at V and 6 bases at J; junction bases unmatched: 9. The CDR3 runs to 14 residues. Purification of the CD8+ and CD4+ T cells relied on negative isolation, and TEMRA cells underwent FACS enrichment. Random hexamers primed reverse transcription of about 0.5 to 1 ug RNA. Amplification of TCR beta CDR3 across 54 Vbeta and 13 Jbeta was performed with immunoSEQ multiplex PCR. Each CDR3 protein gets one entry after TCRdb re-called the immunoSEQ multiplex PCR reads with MiXCR. The sample records around 230,000 distinct CDR3 sequences, 90% to 96% being singletons.

V usage is TRBV24-1 and J usage is TRBJ1-2; TRBD1 matches 8 bases. Sequencing was carried out using CD4+ T cells from PBMCs. The sequence came from a human donor with Susac syndrome. The CDR3 sequence: CATSHPGQGDGYTF. The DNA of the CDR3 is TGTGCCACCAGCCACCCTGGACAGGGAGATGGCTACACCTTC.